The 24 T cell receptor beta chains given below trace back to one sample, sequenced in a study of blood T cell repertoires in COVID-19. The data were produced by immunoSEQ multiplex PCR, yet TCRdb's version contains in-frame clones alone and is incomplete. The sample includes 95,000 to 150,000 clones, roughly 83% seen only once; the top ten take approximately 5%. The sequencing input was peripheral blood. The receptor set was obtained from a human donor in a cohort sampled during active COVID-19.

V gene TRBV3-1 (or the pseudogene TRBV3-2) combines with J gene TRBJ2-1; 7 bases agree with TRBD1. After removal of 2 bases from V and 7 bases from J, the junction contained 5 bases not matched to a gene. The germline V gene encodes CDR1 LGHDT and CDR2 YNNKEL (reference sequence). CDR3 length equals 14 residues. CDR3 region: CASSQTGVKNEQFF. The CDR3 DNA is TGTGCCAGCAGCCAAACAGGGGTAAAAAATGAGCAGTTCTTC.

The chain has TRBV5-1 and TRBJ1-1; D gene ambiguous. Germline loops: CDR1 SGHRS, CDR2 YFSETQ. CDR3 size: 14 residues. The ends were cut back, 0 bases at V and 4 bases at J, with 10 bases in the middle. The CDR3 protein is CASSLAPAGTEAFF. CDR3 bases: TGCGCCAGCAGCTTGGCCCCAGCGGGCACTGAAGCTTTCTTT.

The chain links TRBV18 to TRBJ1-3; TRBD1 aligns across 8 bases. Trimming cost V 1 base and J 2 bases; bases outside gene matches: 13. Germline V gene data show CDR1 as KGHSH and CDR2 as LQKENI. The CDR3 loop spans 19 amino acids. This chain's CDR3 is CASSPQPRQGTRTGNTIYF. CDR3 bases: TGTGCCAGCTCACCACAGCCCCGACAGGGGACCAGGACTGGAAACACCATATATTTT.

The genes are TRBV15 and TRBJ2-1, with TRBD2 as a possible D gene (5 bases). The CDR3 totals 15 residues. Germline-derived CDR1 and CDR2 are LNHNV and YYDKDF (reference sequence). Trimming took 0 bases from V and 9 from J, leaving 15 bases between them. DNA for the CDR3: TGTGCCACCAGCAGAGATCTGGGAGTTGAGAGTGAGCAGTTCTTC. Its protein product is CATSRDLGVESEQFF.

V gene TRBV4-2 combines with J gene TRBJ2-2; no firm D call. The length of the CDR3 is 18 residues. Germline loops: CDR1 LGHNA, CDR2 YNFKEQ. The V end lost 1 base, the J end lost 2 bases, and 17 bases lay between the germline ends. The CDR3 loop reads CASSQGPFVGSNTGELFF. The CDR3 coding sequence is TGTGCCAGCAGCCAAGGTCCCTTCGTCGGGTCTAACACCGGGGAGCTGTTTTTT.

This chain uses TRBV5-4 with TRBJ2-6; a possible D gene is TRBD1 (6 bases). Germline V lookup: CDR1 SGHNT, CDR2 YYREEE (reference sequence). With 2 bases removed from V and 0 bases from J, the gap between germline ends came to 15 bases. This CDR3 comprises 18 residues. In DNA form, the CDR3 reads TGTGCCAGCAGCTTCTTCGGACAGCCTTTCTCTGGGGCCAACGTCCTGACTTTC. Translated, it gives CASSFFGQPFSGANVLTF.

The chain employs TRBV7-9 and TRBJ2-1; TRBD1 matches at 7 bases. Germline V lookup: CDR1 SEHNR, CDR2 FQNEAQ (reference sequence). The V gene end was trimmed by 5 bases and the J gene end by 8 bases; junction bases not matched to a gene: 9. This CDR3 contains 14 residues. CDR3 residues: CASSPWTGDDEQFF. CDR3 nucleotide sequence: TGTGCCAGCAGCCCGTGGACAGGAGACGATGAGCAGTTCTTC. Full variable domain (outside the CDR3, taken from reference TRBV7-9 and TRBJ2-1): DTGVSQNPRHKITKRGQNVTFRCDPISEHNRLYWYRQTLGQGPEFLTYFQNEAQLEKSRLLSDRFSAERPKGSFSTLEIQRTEQGDSAMYLCASSPWTGDDEQFFGPGTRLTVL.

The rearrangement links TRBV6-5 to TRBJ2-5; 10 bases line up with TRBD2. This CDR3 spans 16 amino acids. CDR1 and CDR2 from the germline V gene are MNHEY and SVGAGI. The J segment lost 2 bases and the V segment lost 2 bases, leaving 5 bases of the junction unmatched. CDR3 region: CASSYTGLASQETQYF. Here the CDR3 DNA reads TGTGCCAGCAGTTACACGGGACTAGCGTCTCAAGAGACCCAGTACTTC.

This clone was recorded once. The gene calls are TRBV4-1 and TRBJ2-3; 9 bases map to TRBD1. Germline loops: CDR1 MGHRA, CDR2 YSYEKL. After removal of 5 bases from V and 4 bases from J, the junction contained 7 bases not matched to a gene. The CDR3 sequence is 15 residues long. The CDR3 nucleotides read TGCGCCAGCAGCTTATCCGGGACAGGGCCAGATACGCAGTATTTT. Translation gives CASSLSGTGPDTQYF.

The CDR3 loop reads CASSSPQTGYEQYF. The CDR3 DNA reads TGTGCCAGCAGTTCCCCACAGACAGGCTACGAGCAGTACTTC. V usage is TRBV6-5 and J usage is TRBJ2-7; tentatively, D is TRBD1 (6 bases). The germline gives CDR1 MNHEY, CDR2 SVGAGI. The CDR3 is 14 amino acids. The ends were cut back, 4 bases at V and 3 bases at J, with 13 bases in the middle.

The chain is built from TRBV30 and TRBJ2-1; 7 nucleotides agree with TRBD2. V lost 3 bases to trimming and J lost 6 bases; unmatched junction nucleotides: 11. CDR1 and CDR2 (germline): GTSNPN, SVGIG (reference sequence). CDR3 size: 15 residues. DNA for the CDR3: TGTGCCTGGAGCCGAGATGGCGGGAGAACCAATGAGCAGTTCTTC. Amino acid sequence: CAWSRDGGRTNEQFF.

The chain links TRBV5-1 to TRBJ1-1, with unresolved D. V lost 0 bases and J lost 3, with 12 bases in between. Per the germline V gene, CDR1 is SGHRS and CDR2 is YFSETQ. CDR3 length: 15 amino acids. CDR3 nucleotide sequence: TGCGCCAGCAGCTTGGATCGGGGTAGGCACACTGAAGCTTTCTTT. It specifies CASSLDRGRHTEAFF.

This clone appeared once. The chain recombines TRBV25-1 with TRBJ2-7; the D gene is possibly TRBD2 (5 bases). Trimming cost V 4 bases and J 9 bases, with 16 bases left between them. Germline CDR1 and CDR2: MGHDK and SYGVNS. The CDR3 sequence is 13 residues long. The CDR3 DNA is TGTGCCAGCAGTGCCGACCTAGCAACCGGGCAGTACTTC. Protein: CASSADLATGQYF.

The gene calls are TRBV27 and TRBJ1-4; no clear D gene. Germline V CDR1 and CDR2: MNHEY, SMNVEV (reference sequence). V was trimmed by 6 bases and J by 5 bases, leaving 10 bases between them. The CDR3 consists of 13 residues. In nucleotides, the CDR3 is TGTGCCAGCAGGGCCTGGGCCAATGAAAAACTGTTTTTT. Its protein is CASRAWANEKLFF. Complete variable domain (other parts from reference TRBV27 and TRBJ1-4): EAQVTQNPRYLITVTGKKLTVTCSQNMNHEYMSWYRQDPGLGLRQIYYSMNVEVTDKGDVPEGYKVSRKEKRNFPLILESPSPNQTSLYFCASRAWANEKLFFGSGTQLSVL.

The chain joins TRBV7-8 to TRBJ2-7; TRBD2 aligns across 12 bases. The germline V gene encodes CDR1 SGHVS and CDR2 FQNEAQ. The CDR3 has 14 residues. Germline trimming cut 5 bases from V and 6 bases from J; bases unmatched to any gene: 5. The CDR3 nucleotides read TGTGCCAGCAGCCCGCAACTAGCGGGAGGCGAGCAGTACTTC. Its translation is CASSPQLAGGEQYF.

This rearrangement joins TRBV3-1 (or the pseudogene TRBV3-2) to TRBJ2-7; 8 positions agree with TRBD1. This CDR3 is 12 amino acids long. With 2 bases clipped from V and 9 bases from J, the junction kept 3 bases outside the gene matches. Germline loops: CDR1 LGHDT, CDR2 YNNKEL (reference sequence). CDR3 amino acids: CASSQPGTGQYF. CDR3 coding DNA: TGTGCCAGCAGCCAACCTGGGACAGGGCAGTACTTC.

CDR3 sequence: CATSDPTSGRMNEQFF. As DNA, the CDR3 is TGTGCCACCAGTGACCCGACTAGCGGGAGAATGAATGAGCAGTTCTTC. The V gene is TRBV24-1, the J gene TRBJ2-1, with 12 bases fitting TRBD2. Germline V gene sequence: CDR1 KGHDR, CDR2 SFDVKD. The ends lost 4 bases at V and 7 bases at J; junction bases unmatched: 7. The CDR3 length is 16 residues.

A remark on this clone: An end of the junction does not agree with germline; a read error may underlie this. The rearrangement uses TRBV19 and TRBJ2-7, with TRBD1 matching 7 bases. CDR1 LNHDA and CDR2 SQIVND come from the germline V gene (reference sequence). CDR3 size: 16 residues. The CDR3 loop reads CASSIDNTGQPYGQYF. The CDR3 DNA reads as TGTGCCAGTAGTATAGACAACACGGGACAGCCTTACGGGCAGTACTTC.

This rearrangement joins TRBV24-1 to TRBJ2-1; D is perhaps TRBD1 (6 bases). Germline CDR1 reads KGHDR; CDR2 reads SFDVKD. Trimming took 3 bases from V and 16 from J, leaving 24 bases between them. The CDR3 has 15 amino acids. CDR3 DNA: TGTGCCACCAGTGATCCTACGGAAGGGGGATTCGTGGTTTTCTTC. As protein: CATSDPTEGGFVVFF.

This CDR3 is CASRGDRRGNTEAFF. The CDR3 DNA is TGTGCCAGCAGAGGGGACAGGCGGGGGAACACTGAAGCTTTCTTT. The gene calls are TRBV27 and TRBJ1-1; TRBD1 matches 8 bases. Germline V CDR1 and CDR2: MNHEY, SMNVEV (reference sequence). CDR3 length: 15 residues. V shed 6 bases and J 1 base; nucleotides not matched to a gene: 7.

The rearrangement links TRBV5-1 to TRBJ2-3, with TRBD2 matching 13 bases. Germline assignment: CDR1 SGHRS and CDR2 YFSETQ. Germline trimming cut 6 bases from V and 6 bases from J; bases unmatched to any gene: 4. The CDR3 runs to 14 residues. CDR3 coding DNA: TGCGCCAGCAAAACACTAGCGGGAGGGGATACGCAGTATTTT. Protein sequence: CASKTLAGGDTQYF.

J is TRBJ2-5 and V is TRBV11-3, with D possibly being TRBD2 (7 bases). V dropped 5 bases and J dropped 4 bases, with 20 bases sitting between them. Germline CDR1 is SGHNT and CDR2 is YENEEA. There are 16 residues in the CDR3. The CDR3 DNA sequence: TGTGCCAGCAGCGCCCTGGACTGGCGGGGGCGAGAGACCCAGTACTTC. Protein product: CASSALDWRGRETQYF.

The V gene is TRBV24-1, the J gene TRBJ1-2; a weak D match, TRBD1 (6 bases). The CDR3 covers 14 residues. Germline V gene sequence: CDR1 KGHDR, CDR2 SFDVKD. The germline V and J ends were trimmed by 4 bases and 5 bases, with 13 bases remaining between them. The CDR3 here is CATSEGADVYGYTF. The CDR3 bases are TGTGCCACCAGTGAGGGGGCAGATGTTTATGGCTACACCTTC.

In this sample, this clone turned up a few times. The rearrangement links TRBV5-6 to TRBJ1-1; D may be TRBD1 (5 bases). Germline CDR1 and CDR2: SGHDT and YYEEEE. Trimming removed 2 bases at V and 3 bases at J, with 11 bases between. CDR3 length equals 14 residues. The DNA for the CDR3 is TGTGCCAGCAGCTTTAAGCCGGGGGACACTGAAGCTTTCTTT. This gives the protein CASSFKPGDTEAFF.